The sequence of this T cell receptor beta chain was determined in a study of shared T cell receptors in the human thymus. V lost 4 bases, J lost 2 bases, and 7 bases stayed unmatched. Per germline, CDR1 ENHRY and CDR2 SYGVKD. The CDR3 runs 17 residues. Assay: immunoSEQ multiplex PCR; the TCRdb copy retains only in-frame clones and omits some. This table holds about 540,000 clones, roughly 74% found once. The same data also went into a second study, on human thymus T cells.

The chain is built from TRBV10-3 and TRBJ2-7, with 14 bases identical to TRBD2. This receptor was identified in a boy under two years old with a congenital heart defect. The sequenced material came from thymocytes. The CDR3 nucleotides read TGTGCCATCAGTGCGGGACTAGCGGGAGACCCCGCCTACGAGCAGTACTTC. This translates into CAISAGLAGDPAYEQYF.